Included here is one T cell receptor beta chain sequence, with context. This specimen belongs to a study of chemoradiotherapy in HPV16-positive cancers. Here immunoSEQ multiplex PCR was the method, and the copy in TCRdb shows in-frame clones only, minus some. The sample includes more than 10,000 clones, over 65% of them seen just once. The V gene's germline CDR1 is KGHSY and CDR2 FQNENV. There are 15 residues in the CDR3. The V and J ends lost 0 bases and 2 bases respectively, with 10 bases between them. The sample was collected from a patient who underwent chemoradiotherapy. The sequence derives from a human donor with HPV-associated anogenital cancer. The J gene is TRBJ1-1, the V gene TRBV16, with D possibly being TRBD1 (5 bases). The CDR3 loop is CASSQSRGYNTEAFF. The CDR3 DNA is TGTGCCAGCAGCCAATCGCGGGGGTATAACACTGAAGCTTTCTTT.